These 2 T cell receptor beta chains originate from one sample sequenced in a study of OX40 agonist ivuxolimab in advanced cancers. Profiled with immunoSEQ multiplex PCR; TCRdb holds only in-frame clones, not every one. The sample has 82,000 or so clones; 80% to 95% are singletons. Material: CD4+ or CD8+ T cells sorted from blood, obtained in a trial of the OX40 agonist ivuxolimab. Receptors were obtained from an adult with an advanced solid tumor such as melanoma, head and neck, liver or kidney cancer.

CDR3 residues: CASRTSGGDTQYF. The CDR3 coding sequence is TGTGCCAGCAGGACTAGCGGGGGGGATACGCAGTATTTT. The J gene is TRBJ2-3, the V gene TRBV2; 13 bases are shared with TRBD2. Germline-derived CDR1 and CDR2 are SNHLY and FYNNEI. The CDR3 spans 13 residues. J lost 6 bases, V lost 6 bases, and 0 bases had no gene match.

The chain joins TRBV30 to TRBJ2-5; D could derive from TRBD1 or TRBD2 (5 bases each). The DNA end lines up better with TRBJ2-7; the J call may be wrong. This CDR3 is 12 amino acids long. Germline loops: CDR1 GTSNPN, CDR2 SVGIG (reference sequence). In nucleotides, the CDR3 is TGTGCCTCATTCCGGGACGCCTACGAGCAGTACTTC. Its protein product is CASFRDAYEQYF.